The next 28 T cell receptor beta chains were all read from a single sample in a study of blood T cell repertoires in COVID-19. Clones were sequenced by immunoSEQ multiplex PCR, and TCRdb holds only the in-frame ones, with some missing. The sample has more than 85,000 clones; about 70% are singletons. Specimen: peripheral blood. Every receptor here comes from a woman aged 55-70 years with acute or convalescent COVID-19.

This clone came up once. This chain connects TRBV29-1 to TRBJ2-1; D is unresolved. The CDR3 covers 13 residues. Trimming removed 7 bases from V and 3 bases from J, with 13 bases in between. The germline V gene has CDR1 SQVTM and CDR2 ANQGSEA. CDR3 region: CSGILGLYNEQFF. Written as DNA, the CDR3 is TGCAGCGGTATCCTTGGGCTCTACAATGAGCAGTTCTTC.

The chain couples TRBV7-3 to TRBJ2-3; unclear D gene. V was pared by 4 bases and J by 3 bases, with 17 bases between. Per the germline V gene, CDR1 is SGHTA and CDR2 is FQGTGA. The CDR3 runs 16 residues. CDR3 amino acids: CASSSKAVSRTDTQYF. CDR3 nucleotide sequence: TGTGCCAGCAGCTCCAAGGCGGTTTCCCGGACAGATACGCAGTATTTT.

The rearrangement joins TRBV28 to TRBJ1-2; weak D call: TRBD1 (6 bases). The V gene lost 5 bases and the J gene lost 9 bases, with 16 bases spanning the gap. Germline values: CDR1 MDHEN, CDR2 SYDVKM. The CDR3 loop spans 13 amino acids. The CDR3 nucleotides are TGTGCCAGCAGTGGGACACCTGGCAGGAGCTACACCTTC. Translation: CASSGTPGRSYTF.

This clone was counted a few times. The sample holds other DNA sequences that translate to the same CDR3. The chain joins TRBV4-1 to TRBJ1-2; D is uncertain. V lost 0 bases and J lost 9, with 11 bases in between. CDR3 length equals 13 residues. Germline CDR1 reads MGHRA; CDR2 reads YSYEKL. The CDR3 loop is CASSQERSMRYTF. CDR3 DNA sequence: TGCGCCAGCAGCCAAGAAAGATCTATGCGCTACACCTTC.

This rearrangement joins TRBV25-1 to TRBJ1-4, with D uncertain. The CDR3 sequence is 15 residues long. CDR1 is MGHDK and CDR2 is SYGVNS in the germline V gene. V lost 1 base to trimming and J lost 8 bases, with 14 bases between them. CDR3 in amino acids: CASSESRPSGEKLFF. Written as DNA, the CDR3 is TGTGCCAGCAGTGAATCAAGGCCTTCGGGGGAAAAACTGTTTTTT.

In this sample, this clone turned up a few times. The chain couples TRBV19 to TRBJ1-4, with D possibly matching TRBD1 (6 bases). There are 17 residues in the CDR3. Germline V gene lookup returns CDR1 LNHDA and CDR2 SQIVND (reference sequence). The V end lost 4 bases, the J end lost 2 bases, and 17 bases lay between the germline ends. The CDR3 region has the DNA TGTGCCAGTAGTACAGGACAGCCGGTATCGACTAATGAAAAACTGTTTTTT. This translates into CASSTGQPVSTNEKLFF.

The chain carries TRBV6-6 and TRBJ1-4, with TRBD1 as a possible D gene (5 bases). There are 14 residues in the CDR3. The germline gives CDR1 MNHNY, CDR2 SVGAGI (reference sequence). V shed 5 bases and J shed 11 bases, with 18 bases lying between them. The CDR3 bases are TGTGCCAGCAGTGGCCATACGGGGGATCAGAAACTGTTTTTT. Protein product: CASSGHTGDQKLFF.

In regard to this clone: Other DNA sequences in the sample encode the same CDR3. The gene calls are TRBV5-5 and TRBJ2-5; D remains unclear. Germline V gives CDR1 SGHKS, CDR2 YYEKEE (reference sequence). V was cut by 0 bases and J by 3 bases, with 6 bases left in between. This CDR3 spans 13 amino acids. CDR3 loop: CASSLGREETQYF. CDR3 DNA: TGTGCCAGCAGCTTGGGTCGAGAAGAGACCCAGTACTTC.

This rearrangement joins TRBV20-1 to TRBJ2-1; 10 positions match TRBD2. The CDR3 is 14 amino acids. V lost 3 bases, J lost 5 bases, and 4 bases stayed unmatched. Germline lookup yields CDR1 DFQATT and CDR2 SNEGSKA (reference sequence). The CDR3 region is CSASGLAANNEQFF. CDR3 bases: TGCAGTGCTAGTGGACTAGCGGCTAACAATGAGCAGTTCTTC.

This rearrangement joins TRBV5-4 to TRBJ1-5; D may be TRBD1 (5 bases). The V and J ends lost 0 bases and 2 bases respectively, with 12 bases between them. The germline CDR1 and CDR2 sequences are SGHNT and YYREEE (reference sequence). The length of the CDR3 is 16 residues. As DNA, the CDR3 is TGTGCCAGCAGCTTGGGTGGAGGGACGGGCAATCAGCCCCAGCATTTT. It codes for CASSLGGGTGNQPQHF.

This chain joins TRBV6-5 and TRBJ1-6; the D gene is possibly TRBD1 (5 bases). The V end lost 2 bases, the J end lost 9 bases, and 11 bases lay between the germline ends. The CDR3 has 14 residues. Germline V gene data show CDR1 as MNHEY and CDR2 as SVGAGI. Here the CDR3 reads CASSYQLGGSPLHF. DNA for the CDR3: TGTGCCAGCAGTTACCAACTCGGGGGTTCACCCCTCCACTTT.

J is TRBJ1-1 and V is TRBV7-2, with 8 bases fitting TRBD1. Germline loops: CDR1 SGHTA, CDR2 FQGNSA. The junction had 10 bases not matched to a gene; V was cut back by 5 bases and J by 11 bases. The CDR3 is 13 amino acids. The CDR3 spells CASSPRQGLGAFF. CDR3 nucleotides: TGTGCCAGCAGCCCGAGACAGGGGTTGGGGGCTTTCTTT. Complete variable domain (other parts from reference TRBV7-2 and TRBJ1-1): GAGVSQSPSNKVTEKGKDVELRCDPISGHTALYWYRQSLGQGLEFLIYFQGNSAPDKSGLPSDRFSAERTGGSVSTLTIQRTQQEDSAVYLCASSPRQGLGAFFGQGTRLTVV.

The rearrangement links TRBV7-2 to TRBJ2-5, with TRBD2 matching over 7 bases. Trimming cost V 2 bases and J 1 base; bases outside gene matches: 7. This CDR3 is 16 amino acids long. Germline lookup yields CDR1 SGHTA and CDR2 FQGNSA. The DNA for the CDR3 is TGTGCCAGCAGCTTAAGCCTAGCGGAGTCCCAAGAGACCCAGTACTTC. Encoded protein: CASSLSLAESQETQYF.

J is TRBJ2-2 and V is TRBV5-1; TRBD2 matches 10 bases. The CDR3 is 15 residues long. Per germline, CDR1 SGHRS and CDR2 YFSETQ. The trim removed 5 bases at V and 5 bases at J, leaving 6 bases unmatched. This CDR3 is CASRISSGGTGELFF. The CDR3 DNA sequence: TGCGCCAGCAGAATCTCTAGCGGGGGAACCGGGGAGCTGTTTTTT.

V gene TRBV24-1 combines with J gene TRBJ1-4; TRBD1 aligns across 9 bases. V shed 6 bases and J 6 bases; nucleotides not matched to a gene: 1. CDR3 length: 13 amino acids. Germline V lookup: CDR1 KGHDR, CDR2 SFDVKD. The CDR3 sequence: CATSRQGDEKLFF. The CDR3 coding sequence is TGTGCCACCAGTCGACAGGGGGATGAAAAACTGTTTTTT.

This clone has only one observation. V usage is TRBV9 and J usage is TRBJ2-3, with 12 bases lining up with TRBD2. The CDR3 has 18 amino acids. J lost 2 bases, V lost 2 bases, and 9 bases had no gene match. Germline V gene lookup returns CDR1 SGDLS and CDR2 YYNGEE. For the CDR3, the DNA is TGTGCCAGCAGCGTCAGCCCGGGACTAGCGGGCCACACAGATACGCAGTATTTT. Residues: CASSVSPGLAGHTDTQYF.

CDR3 sequence (DNA): TGTGCCAGCAAGACCGGGACAGGCAACTATCAGCCCCAGCATTTT. Translation gives CASKTGTGNYQPQHF. V gene TRBV28 combines with J gene TRBJ1-5; 8 bases agree with TRBD1. V was pared by 7 bases and J by 5 bases, with 10 bases of the junction left unmatched. Germline V gene data show CDR1 as MDHEN and CDR2 as SYDVKM. The CDR3 is 15 residues long.

V gene TRBV3-1 (or the pseudogene TRBV3-2) combines with J gene TRBJ2-7; 7 nucleotides match TRBD1. Germline CDR1 and CDR2: LGHDT and YNNKEL (reference sequence). This CDR3 contains 13 residues. V was clipped by 3 bases and J by 7 bases; unmatched bases: 6. The CDR3 loop is CASSQTGNSEQYF. The CDR3 coding sequence is TGTGCCAGCAGCCAGACAGGGAACTCTGAGCAGTACTTC.

The sample holds a few counts of this clone. The chain employs TRBV7-2 and TRBJ1-5, with a tentative D call TRBD1 (6 bases). The length of the CDR3 is 13 residues. The germline V gene encodes CDR1 SGHTA and CDR2 FQGNSA. Trimming pared 11 bases from V and 2 bases from J, leaving 13 bases between. As DNA, the CDR3 is TGTGCCTTAGGGGAGGGGGGCAATCAGCCCCAGCATTTT. Its protein is CALGEGGNQPQHF.

The chain employs TRBV3-1 (or the pseudogene TRBV3-2) and TRBJ2-5, with D tentatively TRBD1 (5 bases). The CDR3 contains 15 residues. The V gene's germline CDR1 is LGHDT and CDR2 YNNKEL (reference sequence). Trimming shortened V by 1 base and J by 5 bases, and 14 bases separated the two germline ends. Written as DNA, the CDR3 is TGTGCCAGCAGCCAAGGAGATAAGGGGCCGGAGACCCAGTACTTC. Translating it yields CASSQGDKGPETQYF.

J is TRBJ1-2 and V is TRBV9; TRBD1 agrees at 8 bases. Trimming at V came to 0 bases and at J to 6 bases, leaving 22 bases not matched to a gene. Germline-derived CDR1 and CDR2 are SGDLS and YYNGEE. This CDR3 contains 20 residues. The CDR3 spells CASSVGLIIDRGGPGHGYTF. CDR3 nucleotide sequence: TGTGCCAGCAGCGTAGGTCTAATCATAGACAGGGGCGGTCCAGGTCATGGCTACACCTTC.

V and J are TRBV6-6 and TRBJ1-2; tentatively, D is TRBD1 (5 bases). Trimming removed 5 bases from V and 0 bases from J, with 10 bases in between. The germline V gene encodes CDR1 MNHNY and CDR2 SVGAGI (reference sequence). This CDR3 spans 14 amino acids. CDR3 amino acids: CASSRTNTNYGYTF. The CDR3 nucleotides are TGTGCCAGCAGTCGGACAAATACTAACTATGGCTACACCTTC.

The chain combines TRBV7-6 with TRBJ2-1, with 7 bases aligning to TRBD1. The CDR3 has 14 residues. Looked up from germline, CDR1 is SGHVS and CDR2 is FNYEAQ. The V and J ends lost 3 bases and 10 bases, in that order; junction bases with no gene match: 9. The CDR3 here is CASSFKPRDSEQFF. CDR3 DNA: TGTGCCAGCAGCTTCAAACCCCGGGACAGCGAGCAGTTCTTC.

The J gene is TRBJ1-2, the V gene TRBV27, with TRBD1 matching over 10 bases. The CDR3 contains 14 residues. Per the germline V gene, CDR1 is MNHEY and CDR2 is SMNVEV (reference sequence). J lost 6 bases, V lost 4 bases, and 5 bases had no gene match. Here the CDR3 reads CASSYPTGGDGYTF. CDR3 sequence (DNA): TGTGCCAGCAGTTACCCGACAGGGGGCGATGGCTACACCTTC.

This rearrangement joins TRBV27 to TRBJ1-6, with 8 nucleotides matching TRBD1. This CDR3 has 14 amino acids. Germline-derived CDR1 and CDR2 are MNHEY and SMNVEV (reference sequence). Trimming removed 5 bases from V and 10 bases from J; junction bases left unmatched: 7. CDR3 nucleotide sequence: TGTGCCAGCAGTCGACAGGGGCGAGTATCACCCCTCCACTTT. Residues: CASSRQGRVSPLHF.

J is TRBJ2-5 and V is TRBV18; 7 bases are a match to TRBD1. This CDR3 is built from 15 residues. Germline V CDR1 and CDR2: KGHSH, LQKENI. With 2 bases clipped from V and 2 bases from J, the junction kept 5 bases outside the gene matches. The CDR3 nucleotides are TGTGCCAGCTCACCAGGACAGGTGACACAAGAGACCCAGTACTTC. As protein: CASSPGQVTQETQYF. The full variable domain, in which reference TRBV18 and TRBJ2-5 provide the parts outside the CDR3, is NAGVMQNPRHLVRRRGQEARLRCSPMKGHSHVYWYRQLPEEGLKFMVYLQKENIIDESGMPKERFSAEFPKEGPSILRIQQVVRGDSAAYFCASSPGQVTQETQYFGPGTRLLVL.

The V and J genes are TRBV6-6 and TRBJ1-5; D might be TRBD1 (6 bases). Germline V lookup: CDR1 MNHNY, CDR2 SVGAGI (reference sequence). This CDR3 spans 14 amino acids. The V and J ends lost 6 bases and 4 bases respectively, with 13 bases between them. CDR3 loop: CASSQRGGNQPQHF. The DNA for the CDR3 is TGTGCCAGCAGCCAAAGGGGGGGGAATCAGCCCCAGCATTTT.

This clone was picked up a small number of times. The J gene is TRBJ1-3, the V gene TRBV7-2; weak D call: TRBD1 (5 bases). V was pared by 3 bases and J by 4 bases, with 16 bases between. Per germline, CDR1 SGHTA and CDR2 FQGNSA. The CDR3 covers 16 residues. CDR3 sequence reads: CASSFSGVAAGNTIYF. In DNA, the CDR3 is TGTGCCAGCAGCTTTTCGGGGGTAGCGGCCGGAAACACCATATATTTT.